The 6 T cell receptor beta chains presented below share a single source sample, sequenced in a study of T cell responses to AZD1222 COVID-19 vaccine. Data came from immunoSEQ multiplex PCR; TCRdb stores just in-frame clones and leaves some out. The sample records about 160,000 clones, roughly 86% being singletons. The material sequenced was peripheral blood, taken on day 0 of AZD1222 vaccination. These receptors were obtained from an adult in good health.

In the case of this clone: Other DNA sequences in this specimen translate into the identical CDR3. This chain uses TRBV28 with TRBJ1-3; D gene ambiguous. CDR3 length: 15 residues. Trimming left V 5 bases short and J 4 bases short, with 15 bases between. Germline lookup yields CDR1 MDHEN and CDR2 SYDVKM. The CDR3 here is CASSLLKGSGNTIYF. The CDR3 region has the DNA TGTGCCAGCAGTCTTTTAAAGGGATCAGGAAACACCATATATTTT.

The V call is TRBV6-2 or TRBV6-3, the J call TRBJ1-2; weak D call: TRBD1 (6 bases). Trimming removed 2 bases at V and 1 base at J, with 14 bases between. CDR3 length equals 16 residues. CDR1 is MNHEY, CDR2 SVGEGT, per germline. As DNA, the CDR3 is TGTGCCAGCAGTTACCGGGGGGGCGTTGGTAACTATGGCTACACCTTC. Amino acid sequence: CASSYRGGVGNYGYTF.

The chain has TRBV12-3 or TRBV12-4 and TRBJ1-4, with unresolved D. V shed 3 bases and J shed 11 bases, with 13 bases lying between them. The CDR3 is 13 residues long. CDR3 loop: CASSLETAWKLFF. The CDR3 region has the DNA TGTGCCAGCAGTTTGGAAACAGCGTGGAAACTGTTTTTT.

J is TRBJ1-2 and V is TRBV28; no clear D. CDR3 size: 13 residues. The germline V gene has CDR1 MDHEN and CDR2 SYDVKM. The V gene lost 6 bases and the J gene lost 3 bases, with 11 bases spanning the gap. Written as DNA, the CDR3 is TGTGCCAGCAGCCCCCTACAACACTATGGCTACACCTTC. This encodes CASSPLQHYGYTF.

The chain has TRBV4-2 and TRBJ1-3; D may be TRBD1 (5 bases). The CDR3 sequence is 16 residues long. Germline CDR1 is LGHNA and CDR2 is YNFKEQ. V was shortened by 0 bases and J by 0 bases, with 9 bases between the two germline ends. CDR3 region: CASSQDPGNSGNTIYF. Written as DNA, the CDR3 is TGTGCCAGCAGCCAAGATCCAGGGAACTCTGGAAACACCATATATTTT.

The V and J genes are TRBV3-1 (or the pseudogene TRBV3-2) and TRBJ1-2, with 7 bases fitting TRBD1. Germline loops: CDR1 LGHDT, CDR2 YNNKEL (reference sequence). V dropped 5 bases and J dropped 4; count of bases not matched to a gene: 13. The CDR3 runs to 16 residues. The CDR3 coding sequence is TGTGCCAGCAGCGGGATCCGACAGGGAGGGGGCTATGGCTACACCTTC. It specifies CASSGIRQGGGYGYTF.